This TCR beta chain was sequenced during a study of PD-1 blockade in classical Hodgkin lymphoma. Time point described: cycle 4 day 1 (C4D1), after less than 7 weeks of nivolumab. Patients all relapsed after autologous stem cell transplantation, and there was variation in brentuximab vedotin exposure. The germline CDR1 and CDR2 sequences are LNHNV and YYDKDF (reference sequence). The CDR3 runs 15 residues. Trimming removed 5 bases from V and 3 bases from J; junction bases left unmatched: 10. Assay: immunoSEQ multiplex PCR; the TCRdb copy retains only in-frame clones and omits some. The sample consists of about 90,000 clones, about nine tenths of them appearing once.

The specimen was peripheral blood mononuclear cells (PBMCs), collected before the fourth cycle of nivolumab. The sequence derives from a human donor with classical Hodgkin lymphoma. The chain employs TRBV15 and TRBJ2-7; 7 nucleotides line up with TRBD1. CDR3 sequence: CATSRDSGPVYEQYF. DNA of the CDR3: TGTGCCACCAGCCGGGACAGCGGCCCCGTCTACGAGCAGTACTTC. Drawing the rest from reference TRBV15 and TRBJ2-7, the complete variable domain is DAMVIQNPRYQVTQFGKPVTLSCSQTLNHNVMYWYQQKSSQAPKLLFHYYDKDFNNEADTPDNFQSRRPNTSFCFLDIRSPGLGDTAMYLCATSRDSGPVYEQYFGPGTRLTVT.